Below are 9 T cell receptor beta chains sequenced from a single sample in a study of T cells after yellow fever vaccination (dated by TCRdb to 2018 to 2020). What the treatment or condition label conveys for this sample: live attenuated yellow fever vaccine strain. The protocol used for the library was 5' RACE. The reads were generated on an Illumina NovaSeq 6000. TCRdb's own reprocessing of the public reads used fastp at Q25 and MiXCR and kept productive beta chains. Rows with one shared CDR3 protein collapse into an entry with the most common genes and DNA. This sample comprises just over 300,000 distinct CDR3 sequences, more than 3% of them detected only once. The ten largest clones take up about a quarter of the sample. Sequenced here: PBMCs, sampled on the day of the yellow fever booster vaccination. The receptor set was obtained from a man younger than 35 who received the YFV17D yellow fever vaccine.

This clonotype was counted at least ten times. This rearrangement joins TRBV7-2 to TRBJ2-1; D unclear. Per germline, CDR1 SGHTA and CDR2 FQGNSA. This CDR3 region has 15 residues. V was shortened by 3 bases and J by 6 bases, with 15 bases between the two germline ends. The CDR3: CASSFGVGLFNEQFF. CDR3 nucleotide sequence: TGTGCCAGCAGCTTTGGTGTTGGGCTCTTCAATGAGCAGTTCTTC. Full variable domain (missing parts from reference TRBV7-2 and TRBJ2-1): GAGVSQSPSNKVTEKGKDVELRCDPISGHTALYWYRQSLGQGLEFLIYFQGNSAPDKSGLPSDRFSAERTGGSVSTLTIQRTQQEDSAVYLCASSFGVGLFNEQFFGPGTRLTVL.

This clonotype appeared many times. V gene TRBV12-3 or TRBV12-4 combines with J gene TRBJ2-5; either TRBD1 or TRBD2 may supply D (6 bases each). Trimming took off 6 bases at V and 5 bases at J, with 22 bases between the two ends. The CDR3 is 16 residues long. The DNA of the CDR3 is TGTGCCAGCAGCCCACCCAGGAGGGACAAAGGGGAGACCCAGTACTTC. It codes for CASSPPRRDKGETQYF.

This clonotype was picked up many times. This chain uses TRBV12-3 or TRBV12-4 with TRBJ2-5, with D possibly TRBD1 on 6 matching bases. The CDR3 spans 13 residues. Trimming removed 6 bases from V and 5 bases from J, with 13 bases in between. CDR3: CASSPTGYETQYF. CDR3 in DNA: TGTGCCAGCAGCCCAACAGGGTATGAGACCCAGTACTTC.

V and J are TRBV5-1 and TRBJ1-1; weak D call: TRBD1 (5 bases). Trimming stripped 0 bases from V and 1 base from J, with 10 bases between. Germline V gives CDR1 SGHRS, CDR2 YFSETQ. CDR3 length: 15 residues. The CDR3 DNA reads as TGCGCCAGCAGCTTGGCGATCGGGGCGAACACTGAAGCTTTCTTT. Translating gives CASSLAIGANTEAFF.

This clonotype has more than one count but fewer than ten. The chain is built from TRBV7-2 and TRBJ2-1; 10 bases agree with TRBD2. Germline-derived CDR1 and CDR2 are SGHTA and FQGNSA. J gave up 1 base and V 2 bases, and 5 bases lay outside the gene matches. The CDR3 extends over 17 amino acids. CDR3 amino acids: CASSLSSGGLSYNEQFF. In nucleotides, the CDR3 is TGTGCCAGCAGCTTATCTAGCGGGGGCCTTTCCTACAATGAGCAGTTCTTC.

This clonotype was found many times. The rearrangement links TRBV20-1 to TRBJ2-7; 11 bases match TRBD2. Looked up from germline, CDR1 is DFQATT and CDR2 is SNEGSKA (reference sequence). CDR3 length: 14 residues. The ends lost 3 bases at V and 0 bases at J; junction bases unmatched: 1. The CDR3 sequence is CSASGLAGSYEQYF. CDR3 in DNA: TGCAGTGCTAGCGGACTAGCGGGCTCCTACGAGCAGTACTTC.

This clonotype was observed at least ten times. V and J are TRBV5-1 and TRBJ2-7; no clear D gene. The CDR3 is made up of 14 amino acids. Germline CDR1 is SGHRS and CDR2 is YFSETQ. Trimming stripped 0 bases from V and 5 bases from J, with 12 bases between. CDR3 sequence: CASSLGQTSDEQYF. The CDR3, as DNA: TGCGCCAGCAGCTTGGGACAAACGTCTGACGAGCAGTACTTC.

This clonotype was counted ten times or more. The genes are TRBV20-1 and TRBJ1-2; D perhaps matches TRBD1 (6 bases). This CDR3 has 13 residues. The germline V and J ends were trimmed by 3 bases and 2 bases, with 10 bases remaining between them. Looked up from germline, CDR1 is DFQATT and CDR2 is SNEGSKA (reference sequence). CDR3 amino acids: CSARDSSNYGYTF. CDR3 bases: TGCAGTGCTAGGGACAGCTCCAACTATGGCTACACCTTC.

This clonotype was counted ten times or more. V gene TRBV5-1 combines with J gene TRBJ2-3; D possibly uses TRBD1 or TRBD2 (7 bases each). The germline V gene has CDR1 SGHRS and CDR2 YFSETQ. This CDR3 spans 15 amino acids. V lost 4 bases and J lost 6, with 18 bases in between. The CDR3 DNA reads as TGCGCCAGCAGCGAGGGACTACAGGGGTGGGATACGCAGTATTTT. It encodes CASSEGLQGWDTQYF.